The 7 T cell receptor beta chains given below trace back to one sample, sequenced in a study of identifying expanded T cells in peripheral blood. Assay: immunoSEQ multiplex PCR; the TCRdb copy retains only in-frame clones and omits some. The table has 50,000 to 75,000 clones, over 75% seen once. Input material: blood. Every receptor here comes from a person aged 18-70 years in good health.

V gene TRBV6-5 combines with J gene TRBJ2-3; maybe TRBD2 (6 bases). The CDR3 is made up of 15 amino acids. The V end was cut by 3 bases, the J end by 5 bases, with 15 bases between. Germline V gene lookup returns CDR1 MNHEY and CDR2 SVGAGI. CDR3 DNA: TGTGCCAGCAGTTATTATTCAGGCGGGATAGATACGCAGTATTTT. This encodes CASSYYSGGIDTQYF.

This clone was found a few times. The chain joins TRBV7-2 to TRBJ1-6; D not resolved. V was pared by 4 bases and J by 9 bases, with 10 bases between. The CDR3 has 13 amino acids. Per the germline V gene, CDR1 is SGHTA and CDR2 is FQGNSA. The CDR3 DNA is TGTGCCAGCAGCTACGGGATAGGTTCACCCCTCCACTTT. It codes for CASSYGIGSPLHF.

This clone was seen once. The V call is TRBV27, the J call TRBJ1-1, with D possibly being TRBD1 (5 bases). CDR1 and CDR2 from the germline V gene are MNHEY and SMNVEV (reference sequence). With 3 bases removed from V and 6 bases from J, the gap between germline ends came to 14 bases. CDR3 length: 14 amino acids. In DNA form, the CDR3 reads TGTGCCAGCAGTTTCGGGGGAGTGGTGCCTGAAGCTTTCTTT. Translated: CASSFGGVVPEAFF.

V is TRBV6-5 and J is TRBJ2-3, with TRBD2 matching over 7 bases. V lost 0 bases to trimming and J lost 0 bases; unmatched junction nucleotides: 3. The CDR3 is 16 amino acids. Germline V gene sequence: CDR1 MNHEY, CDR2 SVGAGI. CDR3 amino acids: CASSYSGRGSTDTQYF. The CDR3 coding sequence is TGTGCCAGCAGTTACTCGGGGCGGGGGAGCACAGATACGCAGTATTTT.

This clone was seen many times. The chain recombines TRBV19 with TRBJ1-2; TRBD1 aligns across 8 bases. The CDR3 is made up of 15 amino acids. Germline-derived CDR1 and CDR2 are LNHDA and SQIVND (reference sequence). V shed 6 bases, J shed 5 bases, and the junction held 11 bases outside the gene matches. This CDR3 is CASRLQGDSRYGYTF. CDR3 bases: TGTGCCAGTAGGCTACAGGGGGACTCTCGATATGGCTACACCTTC.

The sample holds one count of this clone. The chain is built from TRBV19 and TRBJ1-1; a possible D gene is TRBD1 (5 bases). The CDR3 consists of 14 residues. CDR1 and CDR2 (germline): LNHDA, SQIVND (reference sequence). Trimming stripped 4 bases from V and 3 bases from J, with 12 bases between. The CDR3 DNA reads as TGTGCCAGTAGTAGCCGCAGGGTCGACACTGAAGCTTTCTTT. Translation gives CASSSRRVDTEAFF.

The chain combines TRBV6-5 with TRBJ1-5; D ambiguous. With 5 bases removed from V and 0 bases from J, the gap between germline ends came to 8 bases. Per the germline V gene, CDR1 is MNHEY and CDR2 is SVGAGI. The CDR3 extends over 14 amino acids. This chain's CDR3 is CASSAIFSNQPQHF. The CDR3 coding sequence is TGTGCCAGCAGTGCCATATTTAGCAATCAGCCCCAGCATTTT.